This T cell receptor (beta chain) was identified during a study of T cell clonality in common variable immunodeficiency. Study-level findings and limits: The cause of increased CVID clonality remains unclear without subpopulation sequencing. In common variable immunodeficiency, TCR beta chains reportedly carried fewer deletions and N-nucleotide insertions. Compared with healthy controls, CVID subjects showed increased TCRbeta clonality, mostly in about a third.

The CDR3 totals 18 residues. Trimming removed 7 bases from V and 1 base from J, with 26 bases in between. This clone was found many times. Its antigen is unknown. The read stops 3 residues short of the end of the CDR3; the missing end is completed from the germline J gene. Method: immunoSEQ multiplex PCR; TCRdb's copy keeps in-frame clones and lacks some. The specimen has around 32,000 clones, none found just once. Each donor provided 5 to 8 ml of heparinized whole blood. Sequencing used peripheral blood mononuclear cells. The receptor was derived from a person aged 18 to 75 in good health. The rearrangement uses TRBV12-3 or TRBV12-4 and TRBJ2-7, with D possibly called TRBD1 or TRBD2 (5 bases each). The part of the CDR3 DNA that was read is TGTGCCAGCACTGGAGGTCGATGGGGCGAGCCCTCTTCCTACGAG. Amino acids: CASTGGRWGEPSSYE. The full-length CDR3 reads as CASTGGRWGEPSSYEQYF.